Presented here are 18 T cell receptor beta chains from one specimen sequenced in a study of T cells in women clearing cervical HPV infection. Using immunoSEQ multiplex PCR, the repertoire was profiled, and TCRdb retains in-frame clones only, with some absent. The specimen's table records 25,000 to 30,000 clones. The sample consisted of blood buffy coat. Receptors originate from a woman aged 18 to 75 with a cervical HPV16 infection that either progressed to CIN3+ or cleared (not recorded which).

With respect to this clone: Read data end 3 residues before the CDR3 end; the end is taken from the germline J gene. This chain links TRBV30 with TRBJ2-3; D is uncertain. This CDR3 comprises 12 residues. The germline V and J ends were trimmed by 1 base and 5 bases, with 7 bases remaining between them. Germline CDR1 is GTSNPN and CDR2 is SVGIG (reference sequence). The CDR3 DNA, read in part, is TGTGCCTGGAGTGCCTTACAAGATACG. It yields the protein CAWSALQDT. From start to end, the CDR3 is CAWSALQDTQYF.

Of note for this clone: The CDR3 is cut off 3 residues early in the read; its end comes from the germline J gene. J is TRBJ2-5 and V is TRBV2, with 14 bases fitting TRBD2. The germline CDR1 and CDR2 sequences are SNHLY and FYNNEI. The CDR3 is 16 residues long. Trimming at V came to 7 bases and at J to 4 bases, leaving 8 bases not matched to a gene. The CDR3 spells CASTALGLAGAETQYF. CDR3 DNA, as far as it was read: TGTGCCAGCACCGCCTTGGGACTAGCGGGGGCAGAGACC.

The CDR3 sequence is CSASPQQDYEQYF. The sequenced CDR3 bases are TGCAGTGCTAGTCCGCAACAGGACTACGAG. The rearrangement joins TRBV20-1 to TRBJ2-7; D may be TRBD1 (5 bases). Sequencing ends 3 residues short of the CDR3 end; the germline J gene provides the rest. V lost 3 bases, J lost 3 bases, and 12 bases lay in between. CDR1 and CDR2 from the germline V gene are DFQATT and SNEGSKA (reference sequence). The CDR3 is made up of 13 amino acids.

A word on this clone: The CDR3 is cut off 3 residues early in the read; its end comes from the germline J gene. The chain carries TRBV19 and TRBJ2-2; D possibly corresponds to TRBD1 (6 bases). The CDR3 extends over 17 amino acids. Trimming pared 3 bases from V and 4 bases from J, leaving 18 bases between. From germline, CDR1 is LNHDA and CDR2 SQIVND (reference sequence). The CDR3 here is CASSITRNRVGTGELFF. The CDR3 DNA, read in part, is TGTGCCAGTAGTATTACCCGTAACAGGGTAGGCACCGGGGAG.

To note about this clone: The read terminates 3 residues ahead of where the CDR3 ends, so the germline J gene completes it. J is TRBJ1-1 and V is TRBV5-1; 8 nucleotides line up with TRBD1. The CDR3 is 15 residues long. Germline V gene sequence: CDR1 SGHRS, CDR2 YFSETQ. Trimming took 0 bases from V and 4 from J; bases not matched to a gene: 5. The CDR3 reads CASSLVGRGRTEAFF. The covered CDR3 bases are TGCGCCAGCAGCTTGGTTGGCAGGGGGCGCACTGAA.

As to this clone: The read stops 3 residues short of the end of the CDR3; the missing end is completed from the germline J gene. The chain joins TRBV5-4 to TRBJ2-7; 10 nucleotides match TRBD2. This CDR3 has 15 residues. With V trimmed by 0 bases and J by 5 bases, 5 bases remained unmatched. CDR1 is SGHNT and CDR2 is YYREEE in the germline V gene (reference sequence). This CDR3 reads CASSLASGRGDEQYF. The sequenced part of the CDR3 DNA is TGTGCCAGCAGCTTGGCTAGCGGGAGAGGGGACGAG. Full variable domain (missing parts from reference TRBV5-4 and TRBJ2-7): ETGVTQSPTHLIKTRGQQVTLRCSSQSGHNTVSWYQQALGQGPQFIFQYYREEENGRGNFPPRFSGLQFPNYSSELNVNALELDDSALYLCASSLASGRGDEQYFGPGTRLTVT.

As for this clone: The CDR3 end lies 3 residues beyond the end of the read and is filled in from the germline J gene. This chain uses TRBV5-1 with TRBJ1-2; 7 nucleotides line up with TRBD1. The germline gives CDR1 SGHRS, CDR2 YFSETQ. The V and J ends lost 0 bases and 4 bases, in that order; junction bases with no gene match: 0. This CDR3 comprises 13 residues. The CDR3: CASSLDRGYGYTF. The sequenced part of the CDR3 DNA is TGCGCCAGCAGCTTGGACAGGGGCTATGGC.

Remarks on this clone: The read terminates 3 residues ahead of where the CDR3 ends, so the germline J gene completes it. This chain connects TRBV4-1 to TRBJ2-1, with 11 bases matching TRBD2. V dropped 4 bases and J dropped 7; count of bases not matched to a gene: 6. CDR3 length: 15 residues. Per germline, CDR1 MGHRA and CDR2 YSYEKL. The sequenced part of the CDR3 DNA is TGCGCCAGCAGCCTCTCGCCTAGCGGGGGGAATGAG. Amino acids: CASSLSPSGGNE. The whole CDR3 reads CASSLSPSGGNEQFF.

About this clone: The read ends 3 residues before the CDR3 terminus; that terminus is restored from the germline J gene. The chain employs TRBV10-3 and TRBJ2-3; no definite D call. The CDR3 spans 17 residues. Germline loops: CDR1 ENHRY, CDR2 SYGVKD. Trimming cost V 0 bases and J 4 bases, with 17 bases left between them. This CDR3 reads CAISESTPASSPDTQYF. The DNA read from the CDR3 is TGTGCCATCAGTGAGTCGACTCCAGCGAGTAGTCCAGATACG.

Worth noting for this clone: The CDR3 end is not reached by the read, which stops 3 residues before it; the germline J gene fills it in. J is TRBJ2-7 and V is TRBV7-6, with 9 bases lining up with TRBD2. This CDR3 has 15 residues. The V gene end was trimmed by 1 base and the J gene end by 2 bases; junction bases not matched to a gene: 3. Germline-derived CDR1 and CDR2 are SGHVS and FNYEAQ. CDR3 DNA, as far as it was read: TGTGCCAGCAGCTTAGAGGTAGCGGGGGCCTACGAG. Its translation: CASSLEVAGAYE. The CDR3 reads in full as CASSLEVAGAYEQYF. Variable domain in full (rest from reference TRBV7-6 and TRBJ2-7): GAGVSQSPRYKVTKRGQDVALRCDPISGHVSLYWYRQALGQGPEFLTYFNYEAQQDKSGLPNDRFSAERPEGSISTLTIQRTEQRDSAMYRCASSLEVAGAYEQYFGPGTRLTVT.

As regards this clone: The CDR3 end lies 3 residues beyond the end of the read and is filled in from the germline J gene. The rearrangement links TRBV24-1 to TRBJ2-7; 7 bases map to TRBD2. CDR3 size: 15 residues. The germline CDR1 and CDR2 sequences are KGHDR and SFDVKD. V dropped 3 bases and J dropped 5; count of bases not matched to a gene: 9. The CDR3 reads CATSDGTRLAHEQYF. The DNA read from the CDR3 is TGTGCCACCAGTGATGGAACAAGACTAGCCCACGAG.

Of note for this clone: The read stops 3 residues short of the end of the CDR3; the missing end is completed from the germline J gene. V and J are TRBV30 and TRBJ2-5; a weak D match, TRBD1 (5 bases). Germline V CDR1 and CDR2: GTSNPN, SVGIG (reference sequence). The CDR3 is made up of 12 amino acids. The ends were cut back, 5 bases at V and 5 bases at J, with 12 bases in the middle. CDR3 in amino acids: CAWEDSGETQYF. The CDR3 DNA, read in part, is TGTGCCTGGGAAGACAGTGGGGAGACC.

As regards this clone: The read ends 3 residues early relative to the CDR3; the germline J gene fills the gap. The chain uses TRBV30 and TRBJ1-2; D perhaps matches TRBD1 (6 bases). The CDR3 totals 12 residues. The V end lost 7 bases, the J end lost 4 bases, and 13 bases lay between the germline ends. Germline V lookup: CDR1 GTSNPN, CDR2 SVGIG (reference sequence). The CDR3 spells CASHRAGYGYTF. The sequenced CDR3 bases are TGTGCCTCACACAGGGCGGGCTATGGC.

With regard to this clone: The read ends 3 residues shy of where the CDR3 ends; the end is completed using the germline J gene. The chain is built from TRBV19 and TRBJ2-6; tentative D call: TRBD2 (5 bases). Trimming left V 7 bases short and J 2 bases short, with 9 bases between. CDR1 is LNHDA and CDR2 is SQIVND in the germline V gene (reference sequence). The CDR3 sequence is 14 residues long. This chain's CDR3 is CASTPGAGANVLTF. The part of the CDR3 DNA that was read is TGTGCCAGTACCCCCGGGGCTGGGGCCAACGTC.

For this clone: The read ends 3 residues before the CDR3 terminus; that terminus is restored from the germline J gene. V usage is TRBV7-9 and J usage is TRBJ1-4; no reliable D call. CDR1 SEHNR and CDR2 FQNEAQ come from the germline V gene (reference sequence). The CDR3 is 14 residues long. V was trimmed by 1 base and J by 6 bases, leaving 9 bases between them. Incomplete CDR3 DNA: TGTGCCAGCAGCTTAGAGGTGGCTCATGAAAAA. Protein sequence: CASSLEVAHEK. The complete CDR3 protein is CASSLEVAHEKLFF.

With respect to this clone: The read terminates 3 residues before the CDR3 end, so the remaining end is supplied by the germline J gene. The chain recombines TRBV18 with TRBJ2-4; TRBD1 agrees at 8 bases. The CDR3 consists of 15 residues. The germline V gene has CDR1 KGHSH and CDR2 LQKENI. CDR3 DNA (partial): TGTGCCAGCTCGTCACAGACAGGGGACTCCTATGGT. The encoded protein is CASSSQTGDSYG. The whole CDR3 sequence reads CASSSQTGDSYGQYF.

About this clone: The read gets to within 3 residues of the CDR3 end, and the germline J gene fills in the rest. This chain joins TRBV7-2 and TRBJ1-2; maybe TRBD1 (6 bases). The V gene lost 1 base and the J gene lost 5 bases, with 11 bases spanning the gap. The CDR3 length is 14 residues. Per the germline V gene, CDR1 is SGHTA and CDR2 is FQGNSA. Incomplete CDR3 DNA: TGTGCCAGCAGCTTAGACAGGGCATCTTATGGC. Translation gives CASSLDRASYG. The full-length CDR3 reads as CASSLDRASYGYTF.

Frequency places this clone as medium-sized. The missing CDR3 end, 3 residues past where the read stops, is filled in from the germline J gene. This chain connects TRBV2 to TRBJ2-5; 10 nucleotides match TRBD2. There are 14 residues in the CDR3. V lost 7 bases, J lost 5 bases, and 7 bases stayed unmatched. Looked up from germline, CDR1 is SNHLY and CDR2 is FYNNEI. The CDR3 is CASNRLAGEETQYF. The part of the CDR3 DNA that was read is TGTGCCAGCAATAGGCTAGCGGGAGAGGAGACC. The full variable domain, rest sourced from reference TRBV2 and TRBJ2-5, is EPEVTQTPSHQVTQMGQEVILRCVPISNHLYFYWYRQILGQKVEFLVSFYNNEISEKSEIFDDQFSVERPDGSNFTLKIRSTKLEDSAMYFCASNRLAGEETQYFGPGTRLLVL.